One sample yielded the 29 T cell receptor beta chains listed below, sequenced in a study of vaccination effects on CD4 cells after COVID-19. Produced via immunoSEQ multiplex PCR; TCRdb's table is partial and in-frame only. The repertoire holds roughly 63,000 clones, with about 80% as singletons. No antigen is known for these receptors. Antigen-specific CD4+ T cells were expanded (with viral peptide pools) by the ViraFEST assay ahead of sequencing. Cultured cells yielded isolated CD4+ T cells after nine to ten days. Negative nucleocapsid antibody tests before and after vaccination confirmed no previous SARS-CoV-2 infection. The specimen comprised CD4+ T cells from PBMCs cultured with SARS-CoV-2 spike peptides, sampled before COVID-19 vaccination. The receptors were sampled from a human donor who received a COVID-19 vaccine.

The genes are TRBV5-1 and TRBJ2-3, with D perhaps being TRBD1 or TRBD2 (5 bases each). There are 14 residues in the CDR3. Between the trimmed V and J ends, which lost 3 bases and 4 bases, there was a span of 12 bases. The germline V gene has CDR1 SGHRS and CDR2 YFSETQ. This CDR3 is CASSWGSASDTQYF. CDR3 sequence (DNA): TGCGCCAGCAGCTGGGGGAGCGCCTCAGATACGCAGTATTTT.

The CDR3 nucleotides read TGTGCCAGCAGTGAATATAAAGACACCGGGGAGCTGTTTTTT. This encodes CASSEYKDTGELFF. V gene TRBV25-1 combines with J gene TRBJ2-2; D remains ambiguous. The CDR3 has 14 residues. Germline CDR1 is MGHDK and CDR2 is SYGVNS. Trimming left V 0 bases short and J 3 bases short, with 5 bases between.

The chain employs TRBV11-3 and TRBJ2-1, with 7 bases aligning to TRBD1. Trimming at V came to 5 bases and at J to 11 bases, leaving 9 bases not matched to a gene. The CDR3 runs 13 residues. Per germline, CDR1 SGHNT and CDR2 YENEEA. The DNA for the CDR3 is TGTGCCAGCAGCCCCGTTGACAGGGAGAAGCAGTTCTTC. Residues: CASSPVDREKQFF.

This chain connects TRBV6-5 to TRBJ2-4, with D unresolved. The ends were cut back, 2 bases at V and 8 bases at J, with 10 bases in the middle. The CDR3 loop spans 13 amino acids. CDR1 is MNHEY, CDR2 SVGAGI, per germline. The CDR3 here is CASSYAAGDIQYF. The DNA for the CDR3 is TGTGCCAGCAGTTACGCCGCTGGGGACATTCAGTACTTC.

The genes are TRBV20-1 and TRBJ2-5; TRBD2 matches at 11 bases. The J segment lost 1 base and the V segment lost 3 bases, leaving 4 bases of the junction unmatched. The CDR3 is 15 amino acids. In germline, CDR1 is DFQATT, CDR2 SNEGSKA (reference sequence). CDR3 sequence: CSASISGGVQETQYF. In DNA, the CDR3 is TGCAGTGCTAGTATTAGCGGGGGGGTCCAAGAGACCCAGTACTTC.

The V and J genes are TRBV5-1 and TRBJ2-3; 7 bases agree with TRBD2. The CDR3 sequence is 16 residues long. After removal of 0 bases from V and 3 bases from J, the junction contained 7 bases not matched to a gene. Germline V lookup: CDR1 SGHRS, CDR2 YFSETQ. The CDR3, as DNA: TGCGCCAGCAGCTTGGCCGCTAGCGGCCAGACAGATACGCAGTATTTT. This translates into CASSLAASGQTDTQYF.

The chain recombines TRBV5-3 with TRBJ1-5; possibly TRBD1 for D (6 bases). TRBV5-3 is classed as an ORF, of uncertain function. Trimming took off 5 bases at V and 1 base at J, with 10 bases between the two ends. This CDR3 comprises 14 residues. DNA of the CDR3: TGTGCCAGAAGTCCTACAGGGAGCAATCAGCCCCAGCATTTT. Translation gives CARSPTGSNQPQHF.

Written as DNA, the CDR3 is TGTGCCAGCAGCAAACCCGACAGGGATGAAAAACTGTTTTTT. Translated: CASSKPDRDEKLFF. This chain uses TRBV21-1 with TRBJ1-4; the table gives TRBD1 as D, unverified against the DNA. TRBV21-1 is labeled a pseudogene. The CDR3 sequence is 14 residues long.

This clone was counted between two and nine times. The V gene is TRBV19, the J gene TRBJ1-2, with 10 nucleotides matching TRBD1. In germline, CDR1 is LNHDA, CDR2 SQIVND (reference sequence). This CDR3 contains 14 residues. V dropped 9 bases and J dropped 6; count of bases not matched to a gene: 10. CDR3 sequence (DNA): TGTGCCAGCGGGCTCAGGGACAGGGGCAATGGCTACACCTTC. It specifies CASGLRDRGNGYTF.

The CDR3 loop is CASSYSSVGGHEQFF. The CDR3 region has the DNA TGTGCCAGCAGTTACTCGAGTGTGGGGGGCCATGAGCAGTTCTTC. The V and J genes are TRBV6-5 and TRBJ2-1; perhaps D is TRBD1 or TRBD2 (6 bases each). Germline V lookup: CDR1 MNHEY, CDR2 SVGAGI. V was cut by 0 bases and J by 8 bases, with 14 bases left in between. The CDR3 runs to 15 residues.

The chain is built from TRBV10-1 and TRBJ1-1, with 8 bases that match TRBD1. The CDR3 loop spans 18 amino acids. Germline V gene lookup returns CDR1 WNHNN and CDR2 SYGVQD (reference sequence). The J segment lost 1 base and the V segment lost 3 bases, leaving 13 bases of the junction unmatched. This CDR3 reads CASSERTGLFGENTEAFF. The CDR3 region has the DNA TGCGCCAGCAGTGAACGGACAGGGCTCTTCGGTGAGAACACTGAAGCTTTCTTT.

This clone was picked up one time. The CDR3 DNA follows: TGTGCCGTACCTTCCGGGACAGGGTCTTTAAACTATGGCTACACCTTC. The encoded protein is CAVPSGTGSLNYGYTF. The V call is TRBV28, the J call TRBJ1-2; 9 nucleotides match TRBD1. The CDR3 has 16 residues. The junction had 15 bases not matched to a gene; V was cut back by 11 bases and J by 2 bases. Germline V gives CDR1 MDHEN, CDR2 SYDVKM.

This clone appeared a single time. The chain combines TRBV5-6 with TRBJ1-2, with D unresolved. CDR1 SGHDT and CDR2 YYEEEE come from the germline V gene. V shed 1 base and J shed 2 bases, with 6 bases lying between them. The CDR3 loop spans 13 amino acids. CDR3 in DNA: TGTGCCAGCAGCTTGCCCCTGAACTATGGCTACACCTTC. Amino acids: CASSLPLNYGYTF.

The chain links TRBV7-2 to TRBJ2-3, with 8 bases matching TRBD2. V lost 5 bases to trimming and J lost 5 bases; unmatched junction nucleotides: 15. This CDR3 comprises 17 residues. Per germline, CDR1 SGHTA and CDR2 FQGNSA. The chain's CDR3 is CASSGSLAGPRVDTQYF. Written as DNA, the CDR3 is TGTGCCAGCAGCGGTAGCTTAGCGGGACCCCGGGTAGATACGCAGTATTTT.

This rearrangement joins TRBV9 to TRBJ1-5, with TRBD1 identical over 9 bases. CDR1 and CDR2 from the germline V gene are SGDLS and YYNGEE. The CDR3 extends over 15 amino acids. Unmatched junction bases numbered 7, after V lost 5 bases and J lost 4 bases. The DNA for the CDR3 is TGTGCCAGCAGGTGGACAGGGGCTCAAAATCAGCCCCAGCATTTT. This encodes CASRWTGAQNQPQHF.

On this clone: The sample holds other DNA sequences that translate to the same CDR3. The rearrangement links TRBV18 to TRBJ1-1; 7 positions agree with TRBD1. The V gene's germline CDR1 is KGHSH and CDR2 LQKENI. Germline trimming cut 3 bases from V and 5 bases from J; bases unmatched to any gene: 6. The CDR3 covers 14 residues. The CDR3 spells CASSPNRGGTEAFF. The CDR3 bases are TGTGCCAGCTCACCCAACAGGGGAGGGACTGAAGCTTTCTTT.

This sequence joins TRBV12-3 or TRBV12-4 and TRBJ2-4; D is unclear. V was clipped by 7 bases and J by 3 bases, with 10 bases between them. This CDR3 spans 13 amino acids. CDR3 DNA: TGTGCCAGCACTCCGGCCAACAAAAACATTCAGTACTTC. Protein sequence: CASTPANKNIQYF.

This clone appeared a single time. The chain has TRBV4-1 and TRBJ1-5, with 11 bases that match TRBD1. This CDR3 spans 16 amino acids. J gave up 3 bases and V 1 base, and 2 bases lay outside the gene matches. From germline, CDR1 is MGHRA and CDR2 YSYEKL. Here the CDR3 reads CASSQGDRGSNQPQHF. As DNA, the CDR3 is TGCGCCAGCAGCCAAGGGGACAGGGGGTCCAATCAGCCCCAGCATTTT.

The J gene is TRBJ2-3, the V gene TRBV10-3; 12 bases are a match to TRBD2. This CDR3 is 18 amino acids long. Per germline, CDR1 ENHRY and CDR2 SYGVKD. Germline trimming cut 3 bases from V and 4 bases from J; bases unmatched to any gene: 11. The CDR3 nucleotides read TGTGCCATCAGTGATAAGACGGCTAGCGGGGGGGCCGCAGATACGCAGTATTTT. Its translation: CAISDKTASGGAADTQYF.

V and J are TRBV12-3 or TRBV12-4 and TRBJ1-5; TRBD1 matches 9 bases. The CDR3 contains 13 residues. Trimming took 7 bases from V and 7 from J; bases not matched to a gene: 5. CDR3 amino acids: CASNTGGRQPQHF. For the CDR3, the DNA is TGTGCCAGCAATACAGGGGGCCGGCAGCCCCAGCATTTT.

The chain links TRBV7-2 to TRBJ2-5; D possibly matches TRBD1 or TRBD2 (5 bases each). Looked up from germline, CDR1 is SGHTA and CDR2 is FQGNSA. The length of the CDR3 is 17 residues. V shed 0 bases and J shed 4 bases, with 18 bases lying between them. The CDR3 DNA is TGTGCCAGCAGCTTAGCAGGGGACCCCGGGCGTGTAGAGACCCAGTACTTC. This sequence encodes CASSLAGDPGRVETQYF. The complete variable domain, with remaining parts taken from reference TRBV7-2 and TRBJ2-5, reads GAGVSQSPSNKVTEKGKDVELRCDPISGHTALYWYRQSLGQGLEFLIYFQGNSAPDKSGLPSDRFSAERTGGSVSTLTIQRTQQEDSAVYLCASSLAGDPGRVETQYFGPGTRLLVL.

V usage is TRBV18 and J usage is TRBJ1-2, with 7 bases aligning to TRBD1. Germline assignment: CDR1 KGHSH and CDR2 LQKENI. The length of the CDR3 is 16 residues. J gave up 5 bases and V 4 bases, and 13 bases lay outside the gene matches. CDR3 residues: CASSQSGQVSDYGYTF. DNA for the CDR3: TGTGCCAGCTCACAAAGCGGACAGGTCTCAGATTATGGCTACACCTTC.

This rearrangement joins TRBV23-1 to TRBJ1-4, with TRBD1 as a possible D gene (6 bases). TRBV23-1 is labeled an ORF, and its function is uncertain. The CDR3 spans 15 residues. The V gene lost 1 base and the J gene lost 6 bases, with 12 bases spanning the gap. CDR3 loop: CASSQCEKGDEKLFF. In nucleotides, the CDR3 is TGCGCCAGCAGTCAATGTGAGAAGGGGGATGAAAAACTGTTTTTT.

The chain has TRBV4-3 and TRBJ1-2, with TRBD1 as a possible D gene (6 bases). The germline V gene encodes CDR1 LGHNA and CDR2 YSLEER. The CDR3 contains 16 residues. V dropped 0 bases and J dropped 4 bases, with 15 bases sitting between them. CDR3 loop: CASSQDLRGGLYGYTF. The CDR3 DNA reads TGCGCCAGCAGCCAAGATCTCAGGGGCGGCCTCTATGGCTACACCTTC.

The chain joins TRBV9 to TRBJ2-1; a possible D gene is TRBD2 (5 bases). V was clipped by 1 base and J by 12 bases, with 20 bases between them. Germline lookup yields CDR1 SGDLS and CDR2 YYNGEE. The CDR3 contains 15 residues. The CDR3 sequence: CASSVSSALSRGQFF. CDR3 DNA: TGTGCCAGCAGCGTATCTAGTGCCCTATCTCGGGGGCAGTTCTTC.

The V gene is TRBV5-1, the J gene TRBJ2-5, with TRBD1 as a possible D gene (6 bases). V gave up 3 bases and J gave up 4 bases, with 13 bases separating them. This CDR3 is built from 14 residues. CDR1 and CDR2 from the germline V gene are SGHRS and YFSETQ. The CDR3 is CASSSGQWGETQYF. The CDR3 bases are TGCGCCAGCAGCTCCGGACAGTGGGGAGAGACCCAGTACTTC.

This chain connects TRBV5-1 to TRBJ2-1; 7 bases match TRBD1. Germline V gene sequence: CDR1 SGHRS, CDR2 YFSETQ. This CDR3 has 15 amino acids. V was clipped by 4 bases and J by 0 bases; unmatched bases: 4. The CDR3: CASSGDSSSYNEQFF. DNA for the CDR3: TGCGCCAGCAGCGGGGACAGCAGCTCCTACAATGAGCAGTTCTTC.

V and J are TRBV30 and TRBJ2-2, with 8 bases lining up with TRBD2. Germline CDR1 reads GTSNPN; CDR2 reads SVGIG (reference sequence). CDR3 length: 16 amino acids. J lost 5 bases, V lost 1 base, and 9 bases had no gene match. The CDR3 DNA is TGTGCCTGGAGTGGGAGAAGCGGGGGAAAAACCGGGGAGCTGTTTTTT. Its translation is CAWSGRSGGKTGELFF.

The genes are TRBV7-2 and TRBJ1-1, with D possibly being TRBD1 (6 bases). With 4 bases removed from V and 0 bases from J, the gap between germline ends came to 12 bases. The CDR3 sequence is 15 residues long. The V gene's germline CDR1 is SGHTA and CDR2 FQGNSA. The CDR3 spells CASSSWGRLNTEAFF. In DNA form, the CDR3 reads TGTGCCAGCAGCTCATGGGGGCGCCTGAACACTGAAGCTTTCTTT. Supplemented by reference TRBV7-2 and TRBJ1-1, the full variable domain reads GAGVSQSPSNKVTEKGKDVELRCDPISGHTALYWYRQSLGQGLEFLIYFQGNSAPDKSGLPSDRFSAERTGGSVSTLTIQRTQQEDSAVYLCASSSWGRLNTEAFFGQGTRLTVV.